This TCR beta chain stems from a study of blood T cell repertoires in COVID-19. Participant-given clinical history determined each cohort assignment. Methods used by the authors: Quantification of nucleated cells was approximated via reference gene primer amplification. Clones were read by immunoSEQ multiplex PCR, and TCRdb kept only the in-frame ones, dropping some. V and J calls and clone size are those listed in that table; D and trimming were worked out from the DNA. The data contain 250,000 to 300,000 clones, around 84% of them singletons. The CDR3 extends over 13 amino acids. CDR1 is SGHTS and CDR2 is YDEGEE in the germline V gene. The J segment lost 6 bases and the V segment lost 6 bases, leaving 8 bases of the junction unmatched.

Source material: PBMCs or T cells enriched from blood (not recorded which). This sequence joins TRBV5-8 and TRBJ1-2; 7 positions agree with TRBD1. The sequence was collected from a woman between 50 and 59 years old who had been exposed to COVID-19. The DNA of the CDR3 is TGTGCCAGCAACTTAGGGCAGGGGGATGGCTACACCTTC. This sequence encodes CASNLGQGDGYTF.